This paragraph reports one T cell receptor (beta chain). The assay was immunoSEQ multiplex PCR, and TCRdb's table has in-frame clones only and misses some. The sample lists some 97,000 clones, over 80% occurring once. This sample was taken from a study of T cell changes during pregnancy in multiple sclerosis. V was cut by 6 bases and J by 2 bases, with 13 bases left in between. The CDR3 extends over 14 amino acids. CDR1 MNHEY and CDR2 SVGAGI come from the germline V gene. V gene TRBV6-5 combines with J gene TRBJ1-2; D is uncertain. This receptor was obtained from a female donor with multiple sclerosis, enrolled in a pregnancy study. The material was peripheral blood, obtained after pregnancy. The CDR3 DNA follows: TGTGCCAGCAGGGTCCCGGGAACGAACTATGGCTACACCTTC. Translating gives CASRVPGTNYGYTF.